The 14 T cell receptor beta chains presented below share a single source sample, sequenced in a study of cytomegalovirus exposure and HLA in healthy donors. Amplification used 60 Vbeta primers and 13 Jbeta primers. The table came from immunoSEQ multiplex PCR; TCRdb's copy has only in-frame clones and leaves some out. The table records about 190,000 clones, roughly four fifths of them present only once. Material: PBMCs. The origin of the receptors is a woman aged 25 to 45 in good health and CMV-seropositive.

The V and J genes are TRBV2 and TRBJ1-1; D is uncertain. The CDR3 is made up of 13 amino acids. Germline CDR1 SNHLY, CDR2 FYNNEI. Trimming stripped 2 bases from V and 1 base from J, with 5 bases between. For the CDR3, the DNA is TGTGCCAGCAGTGAAACTTCGAACACTGAAGCTTTCTTT. As protein: CASSETSNTEAFF.

This rearrangement joins TRBV4-2 to TRBJ1-1, with 10 bases matching TRBD1. J gave up 0 bases and V 4 bases, and 5 bases lay outside the gene matches. The CDR3 extends over 16 amino acids. The germline CDR1 and CDR2 sequences are LGHNA and YNFKEQ. In DNA form, the CDR3 reads TGTGCCAGCAGCCTAGGACAGGGGGTTTTGAACACTGAAGCTTTCTTT. Amino acids: CASSLGQGVLNTEAFF.

The V gene is TRBV23-1, the J gene TRBJ1-2; 9 bases agree with TRBD1. TRBV23-1 is an ORF; its function is uncertain. The CDR3 totals 15 residues. With V trimmed by 5 bases and J by 4 bases, 8 bases remained unmatched. The CDR3 bases are TGCGCCAGCAGTACCGGGACAGGGACCCTCTATGGCTACACCTTC. Protein: CASSTGTGTLYGYTF.

The chain couples TRBV5-1 to TRBJ1-2, with unresolved D. The germline CDR1 and CDR2 sequences are SGHRS and YFSETQ. CDR3 size: 12 residues. Trimming stripped 1 base from V and 8 bases from J, with 9 bases between. CDR3 nucleotide sequence: TGCGCCAGCAGCTTGTTTCAAGAGGGCTACACCTTC. This encodes CASSLFQEGYTF.

The gene calls are TRBV28 and TRBJ1-2; TRBD1 agrees at 7 bases. V gave up 8 bases and J gave up 6 bases; unmatched junction bases: 15. CDR1 and CDR2 from the germline V gene are MDHEN and SYDVKM. This CDR3 region has 15 residues. The CDR3 spells CASWGGNRGQNGYTF. The CDR3 nucleotides read TGTGCCAGCTGGGGAGGAAACAGGGGACAAAATGGCTACACCTTC.

The chain has TRBV7-2 and TRBJ1-2, with D tentatively TRBD1 (5 bases). Germline lookup yields CDR1 SGHTA and CDR2 FQGNSA. The CDR3 length is 12 residues. Trimming removed 7 bases at V and 5 bases at J, with 11 bases between. CDR3 sequence reads: CASKQGGYGYTF. The CDR3 bases are TGTGCCAGCAAGCAGGGAGGGTATGGCTACACCTTC.

The chain is built from TRBV7-2 and TRBJ2-7, with 9 bases identical to TRBD2. This CDR3 spans 16 amino acids. In germline, CDR1 is SGHTA, CDR2 FQGNSA. J gave up 5 bases and V 1 base, and 9 bases lay outside the gene matches. The CDR3 DNA is TGTGCCAGCAGCTTAGGGCATCTAGCGGGATGGGACGAGCAGTACTTC. As protein: CASSLGHLAGWDEQYF.

The J gene is TRBJ2-6, the V gene TRBV10-1; D unresolved. The CDR3 runs 16 residues. Trimming left V 9 bases short and J 0 bases short, with 15 bases between. CDR1 is WNHNN, CDR2 SYGVQD, per germline (reference sequence). In nucleotides, the CDR3 is TGCGCCAGGAAGACACCTCACGACTCTGGGGCCAACGTCCTGACTTTC. It is translated as CARKTPHDSGANVLTF.

This chain joins TRBV15 and TRBJ2-3, with TRBD2 matching over 13 bases. From germline, CDR1 is LNHNV and CDR2 YYDKDF (reference sequence). CDR3 size: 16 residues. V lost 0 bases, J lost 5 bases, and 2 bases stayed unmatched. CDR3 DNA: TGTGCCACCAGCAGAGAGACTAGCGGGAGGAAAGATACGCAGTATTTT. Translation gives CATSRETSGRKDTQYF.

The chain combines TRBV6-5 with TRBJ1-5; D gene unclear. This CDR3 contains 14 residues. Trimming removed 2 bases from V and 6 bases from J, with 11 bases in between. Per the germline V gene, CDR1 is MNHEY and CDR2 is SVGAGI. The CDR3 is CASSYKFGGQPQHF. The DNA of the CDR3 is TGTGCCAGCAGTTACAAATTTGGAGGTCAGCCCCAGCATTTT.

This clone was recorded once. The V and J genes are TRBV19 and TRBJ1-5; D possibly corresponds to TRBD1 (6 bases). V lost 11 bases and J lost 4, with 24 bases in between. From germline, CDR1 is LNHDA and CDR2 SQIVND (reference sequence). CDR3 length: 16 amino acids. The CDR3 nucleotides read TGTGCCGGCACCCTACAGGGCCCTGAACGGAATCAGCCCCAGCATTTT. Residues: CAGTLQGPERNQPQHF.

This chain uses TRBV18 with TRBJ2-1, with 7 bases lining up with TRBD1. Germline assignment: CDR1 KGHSH and CDR2 LQKENI. The CDR3 sequence is 19 residues long. J was trimmed by 3 bases and V by 3 bases; bases with no gene match: 17. The CDR3 loop reads CASSPTGHRGRSVYNEQFF. The CDR3 DNA reads TGTGCCAGCTCACCCACAGGTCACAGGGGAAGGTCCGTCTACAATGAGCAGTTCTTC.

V usage is TRBV9 and J usage is TRBJ2-3, with D possibly TRBD2 on 7 matching bases. The CDR3 is 16 amino acids. Germline V gene data show CDR1 as SGDLS and CDR2 as YYNGEE. V lost 0 bases, J lost 4 bases, and 15 bases lay in between. The CDR3 DNA reads as TGTGCCAGCAGCGTAGCCCTCGGGGGGCAAGCAGATACGCAGTATTTT. Translated, it gives CASSVALGGQADTQYF.

This clone has a handful of counts. The CDR3 protein is CASSLGTGFQETQYF. The CDR3 DNA reads TGTGCCAGCAGCCTTGGGACAGGTTTCCAAGAGACCCAGTACTTC. The chain is built from TRBV7-6 and TRBJ2-5; 8 positions agree with TRBD1. The CDR3 runs to 15 residues. In germline, CDR1 is SGHVS, CDR2 FNYEAQ. V shed 5 bases, J shed 1 base, and the junction held 6 bases outside the gene matches.